The 19 T cell receptor beta chains reported below all come from one sample, sequenced in a study of OX40 agonist ivuxolimab in advanced cancers. Sequencing used immunoSEQ multiplex PCR; TCRdb keeps in-frame clones, though not all of them. This table holds approximately 76,000 clones, about 92% found once. The material was CD4+ or CD8+ T cells sorted from blood, obtained in a trial of the OX40 agonist ivuxolimab. The receptors derive from an adult with an advanced solid tumor such as melanoma, head and neck, liver or kidney cancer.

The V call is TRBV6-8, the J call TRBJ2-6, with a tentative D call TRBD2 (5 bases). The ends were cut back, 8 bases at V and 0 bases at J, with 8 bases in the middle. CDR3 length: 14 residues. CDR1 and CDR2 from the germline V gene are MNHGY and SAAAGT. The CDR3, as DNA: TGTGCCAGCTTAGGGAGCTCTGGGGCCAACGTCCTGACTTTC. Translated: CASLGSSGANVLTF.

This sequence joins TRBV30 and TRBJ2-3; no clear D. Germline V gene lookup returns CDR1 GTSNPN and CDR2 SVGIG (reference sequence). CDR3 length: 14 residues. The V end was cut by 2 bases, the J end by 4 bases, with 13 bases between. As DNA, the CDR3 is TGTGCCTGGAGTAGTCTCAGCCAGGCAGATACGCAGTATTTT. Its protein product is CAWSSLSQADTQYF.

The chain joins TRBV9 to TRBJ2-7, with D perhaps TRBD2 (6 bases). Germline lookup yields CDR1 SGDLS and CDR2 YYNGEE. CDR3 length: 13 residues. V gave up 4 bases and J gave up 4 bases, with 12 bases separating them. The CDR3 DNA reads as TGTGCCAGCAGCCTGGGACTTCCTTACGAGCAGTACTTC. It codes for CASSLGLPYEQYF. Variable domain in full (rest from reference TRBV9 and TRBJ2-7): DSGVTQTPKHLITATGQRVTLRCSPRSGDLSVYWYQQSLDQGLQFLIQYYNGEERAKGNILERFSAQQFPDLHSELNLSSLELGDSALYFCASSLGLPYEQYFGPGTRLTVT.

The genes are TRBV10-2 and TRBJ2-1; 8 bases align to TRBD2. After removal of 10 bases from V and 2 bases from J, the junction contained 13 bases not matched to a gene. Germline V gives CDR1 WSHSY, CDR2 SAAADI. This CDR3 comprises 16 residues. The CDR3, as DNA: TGCGCCACCTACGGCTTTCTGCGGGGGGCCTACAATGAGCAGTTCTTC. Amino acids: CATYGFLRGAYNEQFF.

V is TRBV13 and J is TRBJ1-2, with D unresolved. V lost 3 bases and J lost 1, with 12 bases in between. The germline V gene encodes CDR1 PRHDT and CDR2 FYEKMQ (reference sequence). The CDR3 totals 15 residues. Written as DNA, the CDR3 is TGTGCCAGCAGCTTGCAACTCGGTGGTAACTATGGCTACACCTTC. This gives the protein CASSLQLGGNYGYTF.

J is TRBJ1-2 and V is TRBV27; 12 bases agree with TRBD1. CDR1 and CDR2 from the germline V gene are MNHEY and SMNVEV (reference sequence). The trim removed 5 bases at V and 6 bases at J, leaving 7 bases unmatched. The CDR3 consists of 15 residues. The CDR3 region is CASSPRDRGQDGYTF. The CDR3 nucleotides read TGTGCCAGCAGTCCCCGGGACAGGGGGCAGGATGGCTACACCTTC.

This rearrangement joins TRBV5-6 to TRBJ2-1; D gene ambiguous. This CDR3 is built from 11 residues. Looked up from germline, CDR1 is SGHDT and CDR2 is YYEEEE. Trimming stripped 2 bases from V and 7 bases from J, with 4 bases between. This CDR3 is CASSFGNEQFF. The CDR3 DNA reads as TGTGCCAGCAGCTTCGGGAATGAGCAGTTCTTC.

V gene TRBV6-1 combines with J gene TRBJ2-3; D possibly corresponds to TRBD1 (5 bases). The V and J ends lost 0 bases and 0 bases respectively, with 13 bases between them. There are 17 residues in the CDR3. Per the germline V gene, CDR1 is MNHNS and CDR2 is SASEGT. The CDR3 nucleotides read TGTGCCAGCAGTGAAGCGAGCAGGGCCTCTAGCACAGATACGCAGTATTTT. It translates to CASSEASRASSTDTQYF.

The CDR3 DNA sequence: TGTGCTAGTGCCGTGACAGGGGCAGGTCAGCCCCAGCATTTT. It encodes CASAVTGAGQPQHF. This chain uses TRBV12-5 with TRBJ1-5, with 8 bases matching TRBD1. Unmatched junction bases numbered 8, after V lost 7 bases and J lost 6 bases. This CDR3 spans 14 amino acids. Germline V gives CDR1 LGHNT, CDR2 FRNRAP.

In DNA, the CDR3 is TGTGCCAGCAGTTCTGACGGAAATAGCAATCAGCCCCAGCATTTT. As protein: CASSSDGNSNQPQHF. The chain couples TRBV6-6 to TRBJ1-5; no clear D. Trimming shortened V by 4 bases and J by 0 bases, and 10 bases separated the two germline ends. CDR3 size: 15 residues. CDR1 is MNHNY, CDR2 SVGAGI, per germline (reference sequence).

The chain has TRBV5-6 and TRBJ2-1, with 7 bases matching TRBD1. CDR1 and CDR2 (germline): SGHDT, YYEEEE. The CDR3 covers 12 residues. J was trimmed by 11 bases and V by 4 bases; bases with no gene match: 6. CDR3 region: CASSQGTAKQFF. In DNA, the CDR3 is TGTGCCAGCAGCCAAGGGACAGCGAAGCAGTTCTTC.

The chain carries TRBV7-9 and TRBJ1-2; D not resolved. CDR1 and CDR2 from the germline V gene are SEHNR and FQNEAQ (reference sequence). With 7 bases removed from V and 7 bases from J, the gap between germline ends came to 10 bases. The CDR3 has 11 residues. CDR3 amino acids: CASTPRAGYTF. In DNA form, the CDR3 reads TGTGCCAGCACCCCCCGGGCTGGCTACACCTTC.

The rearrangement links TRBV6-1 to TRBJ1-1; D may be TRBD1 (5 bases). With 8 bases removed from V and 3 bases from J, the gap between germline ends came to 16 bases. Germline V gene data show CDR1 as MNHNS and CDR2 as SASEGT. The length of the CDR3 is 14 residues. This chain's CDR3 is CASVVGGEDTEAFF. In DNA form, the CDR3 reads TGTGCCAGCGTCGTCGGGGGAGAGGACACTGAAGCTTTCTTT.

V usage is TRBV14 and J usage is TRBJ1-2; D not certain. Germline CDR1 SGHDN, CDR2 FVKESK. V shed 3 bases and J shed 4 bases, with 18 bases lying between them. The CDR3 is 16 residues long. CDR3 DNA sequence: TGTGCCAGCAGCCAGTCCGGCCAGACTGTTTTCTATGGCTACACCTTC. Protein sequence: CASSQSGQTVFYGYTF. Full variable domain (rest looked up from reference TRBV14 and TRBJ1-2): EAGVTQFPSHSVIEKGQTVTLRCDPISGHDNLYWYRRVMGKEIKFLLHFVKESKQDESGMPNNRFLAERTGGTYSTLKVQPAELEDSGVYFCASSQSGQTVFYGYTFGSGTRLTVV.

A few counts support this clone. This chain links TRBV25-1 with TRBJ1-5; 7 nucleotides agree with TRBD1. The germline gives CDR1 MGHDK, CDR2 SYGVNS. The CDR3 covers 15 residues. V gave up 2 bases and J gave up 2 bases; unmatched junction bases: 3. DNA of the CDR3: TGTGCCAGCAGTGAAGGGACAGAGGGCAATCAGCCCCAGCATTTT. This codes for CASSEGTEGNQPQHF.

The rearrangement links TRBV6-5 to TRBJ1-2; D gene uncertain. Germline V gene sequence: CDR1 MNHEY, CDR2 SVGAGI. CDR3 size: 14 residues. With 6 bases removed from V and 4 bases from J, the gap between germline ends came to 15 bases. The CDR3 protein is CASSHPASFYGYTF. The CDR3 DNA reads as TGTGCCAGCAGCCACCCAGCTAGCTTCTATGGCTACACCTTC.

The V gene is TRBV5-6, the J gene TRBJ1-2, with 10 positions matching TRBD1. V dropped 0 bases and J dropped 7; count of bases not matched to a gene: 6. The CDR3 sequence is 15 residues long. Per the germline V gene, CDR1 is SGHDT and CDR2 is YYEEEE. In nucleotides, the CDR3 is TGTGCCAGCAGCTTGGAGGGACAGGGGTGGGCTGGCTACACCTTC. As protein: CASSLEGQGWAGYTF.

The chain uses TRBV4-1 and TRBJ2-1, with D unclear. V was shortened by 0 bases and J by 3 bases, with 6 bases between the two germline ends. Germline lookup yields CDR1 MGHRA and CDR2 YSYEKL. The CDR3 is 14 amino acids. As DNA, the CDR3 is TGCGCCAGCAGCCAAGAGGCCGGCTACAATGAGCAGTTCTTC. Its protein is CASSQEAGYNEQFF.

The gene calls are TRBV27 and TRBJ2-7; 7 bases are shared with TRBD1. The ends lost 5 bases at V and 3 bases at J; junction bases unmatched: 4. The CDR3 consists of 13 residues. Germline CDR1 reads MNHEY; CDR2 reads SMNVEV (reference sequence). For the CDR3, the DNA is TGTGCCAGCAGTCTAGGGGGCCACTACGAGCAGTACTTC. Translated, it gives CASSLGGHYEQYF.